A single sample gave rise to the 23 T cell receptor beta chains below, sequenced in a study of blood T cell repertoires in COVID-19. Libraries were prepared by immunoSEQ multiplex PCR; TCRdb keeps only in-frame clonotypes and omits some of them. The sample consists of about 250,000 clones, about 88% of them appearing once. What was sequenced was PBMCs or T cells enriched from blood (not recorded which). These receptors were taken from a woman between 50 and 59 years old who had been exposed to COVID-19.

This clone appeared a few times. The chain joins TRBV19 to TRBJ1-1; TRBD1 is a possible D gene (6 bases). V lost 1 base to trimming and J lost 9 bases, with 9 bases between them. In germline, CDR1 is LNHDA, CDR2 SQIVND (reference sequence). The CDR3 length is 12 residues. CDR3 DNA: TGTGCCAGTAGTATAGGGGGGCTTAAAGCTTTCTTT. As protein: CASSIGGLKAFF. Drawing the rest from reference TRBV19 and TRBJ1-1, the complete variable domain is DGGITQSPKYLFRKEGQNVTLSCEQNLNHDAMYWYRQDPGQGLRLIYYSQIVNDFQKGDIAEGYSVSREKKESFPLTVTSAQKNPTAFYLCASSIGGLKAFFGQGTRLTVV.

The CDR3: CAWSPRQLLNTEAFF. The DNA for the CDR3 is TGTGCCTGGAGTCCAAGACAACTTTTGAACACTGAAGCTTTCTTT. The chain couples TRBV30 to TRBJ1-1, with D unclear. The germline gives CDR1 GTSNPN, CDR2 SVGIG (reference sequence). The V end was cut by 2 bases, the J end by 0 bases, with 13 bases between. The CDR3 has 15 amino acids.

CDR3 nucleotides: TGTGCCAGCAGCCAAGACGACTCTAATGAAAAACTGTTTTTT. This translates into CASSQDDSNEKLFF. This chain links TRBV3-1 (or the pseudogene TRBV3-2) with TRBJ1-4; D gene uncertain. The V gene lost 0 bases and the J gene lost 3 bases, with 5 bases spanning the gap. CDR1 and CDR2 from the germline V gene are LGHDT and YNNKEL (reference sequence). The CDR3 spans 14 residues.

This chain joins TRBV7-9 and TRBJ1-1; no definite D call. Germline V CDR1 and CDR2: SEHNR, FQNEAQ (reference sequence). The V end was cut by 8 bases, the J end by 2 bases, with 9 bases between. The CDR3 sequence is 12 residues long. The CDR3 bases are TGTGCCAGCGCGGATTTCAACACTGAAGCTTTCTTT. Protein sequence: CASADFNTEAFF.

The V gene is TRBV6-2 or TRBV6-3, the J gene TRBJ2-3, with D maybe TRBD1 (5 bases). The germline gives CDR1 MNHEY, CDR2 SVGEGT. The CDR3 totals 17 residues. The germline V and J ends were trimmed by 6 bases and 0 bases, with 19 bases remaining between them. The CDR3 sequence: CASSRAKTVLSTDTQYF. In DNA form, the CDR3 reads TGTGCCAGCAGCCGGGCCAAGACAGTATTAAGCACAGATACGCAGTATTTT.

The V and J genes are TRBV27 and TRBJ2-2; D unresolved. V dropped 5 bases and J dropped 0 bases, with 13 bases sitting between them. This CDR3 is built from 16 residues. CDR1 MNHEY and CDR2 SMNVEV come from the germline V gene (reference sequence). DNA for the CDR3: TGTGCCAGCAGTATAGCCCAGTTTTCGAACACCGGGGAGCTGTTTTTT. Residues: CASSIAQFSNTGELFF.

This chain joins TRBV19 and TRBJ2-5; 8 positions match TRBD1. Germline assignment: CDR1 LNHDA and CDR2 SQIVND (reference sequence). The V and J ends lost 5 bases and 8 bases, in that order; junction bases with no gene match: 7. The length of the CDR3 is 13 residues. This chain's CDR3 is CASSSGQGLTQYF. As DNA, the CDR3 is TGTGCCAGTAGTTCCGGACAGGGTCTAACCCAGTACTTC.

The chain has TRBV19 and TRBJ2-7, with D possibly being TRBD1 (6 bases). Germline CDR1 and CDR2: LNHDA and SQIVND (reference sequence). The CDR3 length is 15 residues. V was clipped by 2 bases and J by 2 bases, with 13 bases between them. The CDR3 is CASSITGRGTYEQYF. CDR3 sequence (DNA): TGTGCCAGTAGTATAACGGGCAGGGGAACCTACGAGCAGTACTTC.

This clone was observed a few times. The chain carries TRBV6-2 or TRBV6-3 and TRBJ2-1; the match to TRBD1 covers 8 bases. CDR1 is MNHEY, CDR2 SVGEGT, per germline. Trimming removed 0 bases from V and 13 bases from J; junction bases left unmatched: 17. The CDR3 extends over 17 amino acids. The CDR3 nucleotides read TGTGCCAGCAGTTACTCGTCAGGGGGCGCGGCAGGGGCGCCCCAGTTCTTC. This encodes CASSYSSGGAAGAPQFF.

V gene TRBV7-8 combines with J gene TRBJ1-2, with TRBD1 matching over 9 bases. This CDR3 has 15 residues. With V trimmed by 5 bases and J by 4 bases, 8 bases remained unmatched. The V gene's germline CDR1 is SGHVS and CDR2 FQNEAQ. As DNA, the CDR3 is TGTGCCAGCAGCCCGGAGGGACAGGGAGTCTATGGCTACACCTTC. It translates to CASSPEGQGVYGYTF.

The chain recombines TRBV12-3 or TRBV12-4 with TRBJ1-2, with a weak D call TRBD1 (5 bases). Trimming pared 5 bases from V and 7 bases from J, leaving 11 bases between. The CDR3 runs to 12 residues. CDR3 sequence: CASSPGEGGYTF. For the CDR3, the DNA is TGTGCCAGCAGTCCGGGGGAAGGTGGCTACACCTTC.

The chain combines TRBV4-3 with TRBJ1-3; D might be TRBD1 (5 bases). This CDR3 comprises 17 residues. Trimming stripped 3 bases from V and 1 base from J, with 16 bases between. CDR1 is LGHNA, CDR2 YSLEER, per germline. Written as DNA, the CDR3 is TGCGCCAGCAGCCACGCCCTCCGGGGGGGATCTGGAAACACCATATATTTT. Amino acid sequence: CASSHALRGGSGNTIYF.

The genes are TRBV10-2 and TRBJ1-2; D gene uncertain. From germline, CDR1 is WSHSY and CDR2 SAAADI. Between the trimmed V and J ends, which lost 3 bases and 7 bases, there was a span of 15 bases. The length of the CDR3 is 14 residues. CDR3 region: CASSDLVGVRGYTF. CDR3 coding DNA: TGCGCCAGCAGTGATTTAGTCGGGGTTCGTGGCTACACCTTC.

This chain joins TRBV3-1 (or the pseudogene TRBV3-2) and TRBJ2-3; D is uncertain. Trimming pared 4 bases from V and 4 bases from J, leaving 9 bases between. Germline loops: CDR1 LGHDT, CDR2 YNNKEL (reference sequence). The CDR3 totals 13 residues. CDR3 amino acids: CASSLDSADTQYF. The CDR3 DNA sequence: TGTGCCAGCAGCCTCGACTCTGCAGATACGCAGTATTTT.

The chain uses TRBV7-8 and TRBJ1-5; 7 bases are shared with TRBD1. Per the germline V gene, CDR1 is SGHVS and CDR2 is FQNEAQ. The CDR3 has 17 residues. The V gene end was trimmed by 5 bases and the J gene end by 3 bases; junction bases not matched to a gene: 13. DNA of the CDR3: TGTGCCAGCAGCATTCTACCGGGACAGACTATCAATCAGCCCCAGCATTTT. This translates into CASSILPGQTINQPQHF. The entire variable domain, with the rest obtained from reference TRBV7-8 and TRBJ1-5, is as follows: GAGVSQSPRYKVAKRGQDVALRCDPISGHVSLFWYQQALGQGPEFLTYFQNEAQLDKSGLPSDRFFAERPEGSVSTLKIQRTQQEDSAVYLCASSILPGQTINQPQHFGDGTRLSIL.

This chain connects TRBV6-4 to TRBJ2-1, with 7 bases aligning to TRBD1. V shed 11 bases and J 5 bases; nucleotides not matched to a gene: 12. The CDR3 is 14 amino acids. Germline V gene sequence: CDR1 MRHNA, CDR2 SNTAGT. CDR3 protein: CAHINGTDHNEQFF. CDR3 DNA sequence: TGTGCCCACATTAATGGGACAGATCACAATGAGCAGTTCTTC.

The CDR3 is CASSLDAGGSNTGELFF. CDR3 bases: TGTGCCAGCAGCTTAGACGCAGGGGGCTCGAACACCGGGGAGCTGTTTTTT. V is TRBV11-2 and J is TRBJ2-2; the match to TRBD1 covers 8 bases. The length of the CDR3 is 17 residues. Germline lookup yields CDR1 SGHAT and CDR2 FQNNGV. Trimming at V came to 0 bases and at J to 0 bases, leaving 3 bases not matched to a gene.

The chain combines TRBV18 with TRBJ1-5; D gene uncertain. With 1 base removed from V and 0 bases from J, the gap between germline ends came to 7 bases. The germline CDR1 and CDR2 sequences are KGHSH and LQKENI. The length of the CDR3 is 15 residues. The CDR3 nucleotides read TGTGCCAGCTCACCACAGGGAGATAGCAATCAGCCCCAGCATTTT. This translates into CASSPQGDSNQPQHF.

This clone showed up just once. V usage is TRBV3-1 (or the pseudogene TRBV3-2) and J usage is TRBJ2-7, with D perhaps matching TRBD1 (5 bases). The CDR3 has 14 amino acids. V lost 4 bases and J lost 1, with 11 bases in between. Germline V gene lookup returns CDR1 LGHDT and CDR2 YNNKEL (reference sequence). The CDR3 DNA follows: TGTGCCAGCAGCCTAGGACATGGTTCCTACGAGCAGTACTTC. It codes for CASSLGHGSYEQYF.

The chain couples TRBV6-4 to TRBJ1-4; D is unresolved. Per the germline V gene, CDR1 is MRHNA and CDR2 is SNTAGT. Trimming removed 11 bases at V and 7 bases at J, with 20 bases between. The CDR3 is 14 residues long. The chain's CDR3 is CARQRGYGAEKLFF. The CDR3 DNA follows: TGTGCCCGGCAGAGAGGATACGGCGCTGAAAAACTGTTTTTT.

The chain joins TRBV2 to TRBJ2-2; 9 bases align to TRBD2. This CDR3 comprises 15 residues. The germline V gene encodes CDR1 SNHLY and CDR2 FYNNEI. V shed 8 bases, J shed 5 bases, and the junction held 9 bases outside the gene matches. The DNA of the CDR3 is TGTGCCAGCGGGAAACTAGCGGGCCAGACCGGGGAGCTGTTTTTT. This encodes CASGKLAGQTGELFF.

The chain is built from TRBV2 and TRBJ2-6; no clear D. This CDR3 is built from 16 residues. Germline values: CDR1 SNHLY, CDR2 FYNNEI. V was cut by 9 bases and J by 4 bases, with 19 bases left in between. CDR3 sequence reads: CARESPLLWGANVLTF. CDR3 sequence (DNA): TGTGCCAGAGAGTCCCCTCTCCTCTGGGGGGCCAACGTCCTGACTTTC.

The chain couples TRBV30 to TRBJ1-4; possible D gene TRBD1, 6 bases. Trimming pared 2 bases from V and 0 bases from J, leaving 13 bases between. The CDR3 contains 16 residues. The V gene's germline CDR1 is GTSNPN and CDR2 SVGIG (reference sequence). CDR3 residues: CAWSRLGGATNEKLFF. For the CDR3, the DNA is TGTGCCTGGAGTCGCCTAGGGGGTGCAACTAATGAAAAACTGTTTTTT.